The 20 T cell receptor beta chains below were found in one sample sequenced in a study of blood T cell repertoires in COVID-19. Some clones are missing from TCRdb's copy, which holds only in-frame ones; the method was immunoSEQ multiplex PCR. The sample holds a few hundred thousand clones; around 92% are singletons and the top ten take roughly 2.9%. Sequenced sample: PBMCs or T cells enriched from blood (not recorded which). The source of these receptors is a woman in her fifties or sixties who had been exposed to COVID-19.

The chain employs TRBV7-2 and TRBJ1-5; tentatively, D is TRBD1 (5 bases). Trimming removed 2 bases at V and 1 base at J, with 9 bases between. Germline assignment: CDR1 SGHTA and CDR2 FQGNSA. The CDR3 loop spans 15 amino acids. The CDR3 loop is CASSLIGGSNQPQHF. The CDR3 DNA reads TGTGCCAGCAGCTTAATCGGGGGGAGCAATCAGCCCCAGCATTTT.

This clone has more than one count but fewer than ten. J is TRBJ1-2 and V is TRBV19; 9 bases are shared with TRBD1. Germline V gene sequence: CDR1 LNHDA, CDR2 SQIVND (reference sequence). Unmatched junction bases numbered 15, after V lost 9 bases and J lost 7 bases. The CDR3 consists of 15 residues. CDR3 amino acids: CASGFQSAGQGGYTF. As DNA, the CDR3 is TGTGCCAGCGGATTTCAATCCGCGGGACAGGGTGGCTACACCTTC.

The chain carries TRBV5-1 and TRBJ2-1; possibly TRBD2 for D (5 bases). V dropped 2 bases and J dropped 7 bases, with 13 bases sitting between them. Germline CDR1 reads SGHRS; CDR2 reads YFSETQ. This CDR3 comprises 14 residues. The CDR3 bases are TGCGCCAGCAGCTTTGGGCCACCGGGGAATGAGCAGTTCTTC. Residues: CASSFGPPGNEQFF.

The J gene is TRBJ2-7, the V gene TRBV5-1; possibly TRBD1 for D (5 bases). With 1 base removed from V and 5 bases from J, the gap between germline ends came to 13 bases. CDR1 is SGHRS and CDR2 is YFSETQ in the germline V gene. The CDR3 consists of 14 residues. The CDR3 region has the DNA TGCGCCAGCAGCTTGCTTCAGGGCGGCGACGAGCAGTACTTC. It translates to CASSLLQGGDEQYF. Full variable domain (rest looked up from reference TRBV5-1 and TRBJ2-7): KAGVTQTPRYLIKTRGQQVTLSCSPISGHRSVSWYQQTPGQGLQFLFEYFSETQRNKGNFPGRFSGRQFSNSRSEMNVSTLELGDSALYLCASSLLQGGDEQYFGPGTRLTVT.

This rearrangement joins TRBV5-5 to TRBJ2-2, with 9 nucleotides matching TRBD1. CDR3 length: 15 amino acids. The V gene's germline CDR1 is SGHKS and CDR2 YYEKEE (reference sequence). Trimming cost V 4 bases and J 4 bases; bases outside gene matches: 5. In DNA form, the CDR3 reads TGTGCCAGCAGCCGCGGGACAGGGTCCACCGGGGAGCTGTTTTTT. Its protein product is CASSRGTGSTGELFF.

V is TRBV5-4 and J is TRBJ1-1; possibly TRBD1 for D (6 bases). The CDR3 covers 14 residues. Germline CDR1 reads SGHNT; CDR2 reads YYREEE (reference sequence). Trimming shortened V by 6 bases and J by 3 bases, and 15 bases separated the two germline ends. The CDR3 is CASNPTKGDTEAFF. The CDR3 nucleotides are TGTGCCAGCAACCCGACTAAGGGGGACACTGAAGCTTTCTTT.

The chain has TRBV3-1 (or the pseudogene TRBV3-2) and TRBJ2-1, with D possibly being TRBD2 (5 bases). This CDR3 is 13 amino acids long. V gave up 3 bases and J gave up 7 bases, with 10 bases separating them. Per germline, CDR1 LGHDT and CDR2 YNNKEL (reference sequence). DNA for the CDR3: TGTGCCAGCAGCCAGGAGGTCAGGAATGAGCAGTTCTTC. It encodes CASSQEVRNEQFF.

The chain has TRBV2 and TRBJ1-2; no clear D gene. Germline assignment: CDR1 SNHLY and CDR2 FYNNEI. The ends were cut back, 3 bases at V and 7 bases at J, with 12 bases in the middle. This CDR3 has 13 residues. The CDR3 coding sequence is TGTGCCAGCAGTGACCGACTGTTATCTGGCTACACCTTC. This codes for CASSDRLLSGYTF.

The chain employs TRBV19 and TRBJ1-1, with D unclear. Germline V gives CDR1 LNHDA, CDR2 SQIVND (reference sequence). The CDR3 covers 15 residues. V dropped 4 bases and J dropped 1 base, with 13 bases sitting between them. The CDR3 nucleotides are TGTGCCAGTAGTAACCCCCCCGGGAAGAACACTGAAGCTTTCTTT. Protein sequence: CASSNPPGKNTEAFF.

The chain joins TRBV7-9 to TRBJ2-2; D unclear. Trimming pared 2 bases from V and 5 bases from J, leaving 9 bases between. The length of the CDR3 is 14 residues. The V gene's germline CDR1 is SEHNR and CDR2 FQNEAQ (reference sequence). Here the CDR3 reads CASSLKSGTGELFF. The CDR3 region has the DNA TGTGCCAGCAGCTTAAAGTCCGGGACCGGGGAGCTGTTTTTT.

The chain is built from TRBV5-1 and TRBJ1-4; unclear D gene. The CDR3 totals 16 residues. V was clipped by 4 bases and J by 0 bases, with 13 bases between them. Germline lookup yields CDR1 SGHRS and CDR2 YFSETQ. The CDR3 sequence: CASSGSEGPTNEKLFF. The CDR3 DNA reads TGCGCCAGCAGCGGGTCCGAGGGTCCAACTAATGAAAAACTGTTTTTT.

The J gene is TRBJ2-7, the V gene TRBV25-1, with TRBD1 identical over 9 bases. This CDR3 is 14 amino acids long. Looked up from germline, CDR1 is MGHDK and CDR2 is SYGVNS. After removal of 9 bases from V and 3 bases from J, the junction contained 9 bases not matched to a gene. CDR3 loop: CASGGPGQGYEQYF. As DNA, the CDR3 is TGTGCCAGTGGGGGACCGGGACAGGGCTACGAGCAGTACTTC.

The V and J genes are TRBV5-1 and TRBJ2-1, with TRBD1 identical over 8 bases. The V gene's germline CDR1 is SGHRS and CDR2 YFSETQ. J lost 9 bases, V lost 1 base, and 9 bases had no gene match. This CDR3 comprises 15 residues. CDR3 region: CASSLLRPDRGEQFF. The CDR3 nucleotides read TGCGCCAGCAGCTTGTTACGGCCAGACAGGGGTGAGCAGTTCTTC. Full variable domain (outside the CDR3, taken from reference TRBV5-1 and TRBJ2-1): KAGVTQTPRYLIKTRGQQVTLSCSPISGHRSVSWYQQTPGQGLQFLFEYFSETQRNKGNFPGRFSGRQFSNSRSEMNVSTLELGDSALYLCASSLLRPDRGEQFFGPGTRLTVL.

The chain has TRBV5-1 and TRBJ1-1; TRBD1 is a possible D gene (6 bases). The CDR3 has 13 amino acids. V was shortened by 0 bases and J by 7 bases, with 10 bases between the two germline ends. CDR1 and CDR2 from the germline V gene are SGHRS and YFSETQ. CDR3 in DNA: TGCGCCAGCAGCTTGGGGGGACACTTTGAAGCTTTCTTT. Encoded protein: CASSLGGHFEAFF.

This clone was detected a few times. The V and J genes are TRBV2 and TRBJ2-3; the match to TRBD1 covers 7 bases. The junction had 9 bases not matched to a gene; V was cut back by 6 bases and J by 6 bases. CDR3 size: 14 residues. Germline lookup yields CDR1 SNHLY and CDR2 FYNNEI. CDR3 in DNA: TGTGCCAGCAGCCTACAGGGGAATTTGGATACGCAGTATTTT. It yields the protein CASSLQGNLDTQYF.

The J gene is TRBJ2-5, the V gene TRBV28; perhaps TRBD2 as D (7 bases). CDR1 and CDR2 (germline): MDHEN, SYDVKM. This CDR3 has 15 residues. The V end lost 7 bases, the J end lost 4 bases, and 19 bases lay between the germline ends. In nucleotides, the CDR3 is TGTGCCAGCACCAGCCCGAGGGGAGGGGGAGAGACCCAGTACTTC. Protein: CASTSPRGGGETQYF.

The rearrangement uses TRBV11-2 and TRBJ2-7, with 10 bases aligning to TRBD1. The germline V gene has CDR1 SGHAT and CDR2 FQNNGV. Losses at the gene ends were 1 base for V and 7 bases for J; bases not matched to a gene: 13. The CDR3 spans 17 residues. The CDR3 DNA follows: TGTGCCAGCAGCTTAGTTTTCTTGGGACAGGGGTTTGGAGAGCAGTACTTC. Amino acids: CASSLVFLGQGFGEQYF.

The chain carries TRBV28 and TRBJ1-1, with D tentatively TRBD1 (6 bases). Germline assignment: CDR1 MDHEN and CDR2 SYDVKM. V was clipped by 7 bases and J by 7 bases, with 13 bases between them. The CDR3 is 12 residues long. The CDR3 DNA reads as TGTGCCAGCATCAGACAAGGGGGTGAAGCTTTCTTT. It is translated as CASIRQGGEAFF.

The J gene is TRBJ2-1, the V gene TRBV19; perhaps TRBD2 as D (5 bases). Per the germline V gene, CDR1 is LNHDA and CDR2 is SQIVND (reference sequence). Trimming shortened V by 2 bases and J by 10 bases, and 18 bases separated the two germline ends. The CDR3 loop spans 15 amino acids. This chain's CDR3 is CASSIISDLGSEQFF. The CDR3 DNA is TGTGCCAGTAGTATAATAAGTGACTTAGGGAGCGAGCAGTTCTTC.

The chain joins TRBV19 to TRBJ2-3; possible D gene TRBD2, 6 bases. The CDR3 runs 14 residues. Trimming stripped 6 bases from V and 1 base from J, with 11 bases between. Germline CDR1 LNHDA, CDR2 SQIVND (reference sequence). The CDR3 is CASRRDFRTDTQYF. CDR3 in DNA: TGTGCCAGTAGGCGGGACTTTCGCACAGATACGCAGTATTTT.